This is a list of T cell receptor beta chains from one sample in a study of blood T cell repertoires in COVID-19. The data were produced by immunoSEQ multiplex PCR, yet TCRdb's version contains in-frame clones alone and is incomplete. The profile covers about 45,000 clones, with over 75% appearing a single time and about a third taken by the ten largest. Source material: peripheral blood. The source of these receptors is a woman of 80 years or more with acute or convalescent COVID-19. The conserved cysteine and the conserved F or W are not part of the CDR3 here. A D gene is named only where the DNA matches it firmly. Clone size is not always given. Where it is, it says once, few, many or a class for expanded clones.

clone size: once; J gene: TRBJ2-7; V gene: TRBV7-9; D gene: NA; CDR3 protein: ASSASGAPYEQY
clone size: NA; J gene: TRBJ2-3; V gene: TRBV19; D gene: TRBD1; CDR3 protein: ASSTDRGGDTQY
clone size: NA; J gene: TRBJ1-5; V gene: TRBV25-1; D gene: TRBD1; CDR3 protein: ASSDRGDQPQH
clone size: NA; J gene: TRBJ1-1; V gene: TRBV18; D gene: NA; CDR3 protein: ASSPGPDTEAF
clone size: NA; J gene: TRBJ2-3; V gene: TRBV7-2; D gene: TRBD1; CDR3 protein: ASSRQGRTDTQY
clone size: NA; J gene: TRBJ1-5; V gene: TRBV6-5; D gene: NA; CDR3 protein: ASRPGNERQPQH
clone size: NA; J gene: TRBJ2-1; V gene: TRBV19; D gene: TRBD2; CDR3 protein: ASSITPSGIHNEQF
clone size: NA; J gene: TRBJ2-7; V gene: TRBV3-1/TRBV3-2; D gene: NA; CDR3 protein: ASSLSYEQY
clone size: NA; J gene: TRBJ1-4; V gene: TRBV6-5; D gene: NA; CDR3 protein: ASSYSTGPNEKLF
clone size: few; J gene: TRBJ1-2; V gene: TRBV28; D gene: TRBD1; CDR3 protein: ASSSRDSYGYT
clone size: NA; J gene: TRBJ1-3; V gene: TRBV11-2; D gene: NA; CDR3 protein: ASRQTAGNTIY
clone size: NA; J gene: TRBJ2-5; V gene: TRBV2; D gene: NA; CDR3 protein: ASSTIIGQTYQETQY
clone size: NA; J gene: TRBJ1-5; V gene: TRBV5-1; D gene: NA; CDR3 protein: ASSLEGNGQPQH
clone size: NA; J gene: TRBJ2-7; V gene: TRBV30; D gene: NA; CDR3 protein: ASTEGAWGSGEQY
clone size: NA; J gene: TRBJ2-6; V gene: TRBV2; D gene: NA; CDR3 protein: ASLREFSGANVLT
clone size: NA; J gene: TRBJ2-7; V gene: TRBV5-1; D gene: TRBD2; CDR3 protein: ASRPTGTSSYEQY
clone size: NA; J gene: TRBJ2-3; V gene: TRBV7-6; D gene: TRBD1; CDR3 protein: ASSSSGRGTGYLDTQY
clone size: NA; J gene: TRBJ1-2; V gene: TRBV5-6; D gene: TRBD1; CDR3 protein: ASSHGTGRAYGYT
clone size: NA; J gene: TRBJ2-5; V gene: TRBV3-1/TRBV3-2; D gene: NA; CDR3 protein: ASSQATKETQY
clone size: NA; J gene: TRBJ2-1; V gene: TRBV5-1; D gene: NA; CDR3 protein: ASMLTPVNEQF
clone size: NA; J gene: TRBJ2-2; V gene: TRBV21-1; D gene: NA; CDR3 protein: ASPSGSLTGELF
clone size: NA; J gene: TRBJ2-5; V gene: TRBV29-1; D gene: NA; CDR3 protein: SAVIPTESNPQETQY
clone size: once; J gene: TRBJ2-5; V gene: TRBV6-2/TRBV6-3; D gene: TRBD1; CDR3 protein: ASSPGQGPPGTQY
clone size: NA; J gene: TRBJ1-1; V gene: TRBV2; D gene: NA; CDR3 protein: ASSRGLDTEAF
clone size: NA; J gene: TRBJ1-4; V gene: TRBV12-3/TRBV12-4; D gene: NA; CDR3 protein: ASLRDTLEKLF
clone size: NA; J gene: TRBJ1-5; V gene: TRBV27; D gene: NA; CDR3 protein: ASSLSSPKNQPQH
clone size: NA; J gene: TRBJ2-7; V gene: TRBV28; D gene: TRBD1; CDR3 protein: ASSLNRGSSYEQY
clone size: NA; J gene: TRBJ1-1; V gene: TRBV5-1; D gene: NA; CDR3 protein: ASSLSGVNTEAF
clone size: NA; J gene: TRBJ2-3; V gene: TRBV5-1; D gene: TRBD2; CDR3 protein: ASSLTASGSTDTQY
clone size: NA; J gene: TRBJ2-7; V gene: TRBV6-5; D gene: TRBD1; CDR3 protein: ASSLPQGVSYEQY
clone size: NA; J gene: TRBJ1-2; V gene: TRBV18; D gene: NA; CDR3 protein: ASSPRDTGLYGYT
clone size: NA; J gene: TRBJ2-1; V gene: TRBV19; D gene: TRBD2; CDR3 protein: ASSIGLAGTGGYNEQF
clone size: NA; J gene: TRBJ2-3; V gene: TRBV14; D gene: TRBD2; CDR3 protein: ASSHPLAGGLTDTQY
clone size: NA; J gene: TRBJ2-7; V gene: TRBV25-1; D gene: NA; CDR3 protein: ASSDPIPEQY
clone size: NA; J gene: TRBJ2-7; V gene: TRBV27; D gene: NA; CDR3 protein: ASSFRQAYEQY
clone size: NA; J gene: TRBJ1-6; V gene: TRBV3-1/TRBV3-2; D gene: TRBD1; CDR3 protein: ASSQAPSGTANSPLH
clone size: few; J gene: TRBJ1-5; V gene: TRBV28; D gene: TRBD1; CDR3 protein: ASRSRTGYSNQPQH
clone size: NA; J gene: TRBJ2-7; V gene: TRBV3-1/TRBV3-2; D gene: TRBD1; CDR3 protein: ASSLGQGANEQY
clone size: NA; J gene: TRBJ2-5; V gene: TRBV21-1; D gene: NA; CDR3 protein: ASSPAGLAGRSQETQY
clone size: NA; J gene: TRBJ2-2; V gene: TRBV5-5; D gene: NA; CDR3 protein: ASSPRRGSNTGELF
clone size: NA; J gene: TRBJ2-7; V gene: TRBV6-1; D gene: TRBD2; CDR3 protein: ASSEAIPAGAQTYEQY
clone size: NA; J gene: TRBJ2-5; V gene: TRBV4-1; D gene: NA; CDR3 protein: ASSPVTQETQY
clone size: NA; J gene: TRBJ1-2; V gene: TRBV5-6; D gene: NA; CDR3 protein: ASRGGAGPYKLQGMRYT
clone size: NA; J gene: TRBJ2-7; V gene: TRBV28; D gene: TRBD2; CDR3 protein: ASSSTGGTKPYEQY
clone size: NA; J gene: TRBJ2-5; V gene: TRBV2; D gene: NA; CDR3 protein: ASSPQETQY
clone size: NA; J gene: TRBJ2-5; V gene: TRBV2; D gene: NA; CDR3 protein: ASTVQETQY
clone size: NA; J gene: TRBJ2-2; V gene: TRBV5-1; D gene: NA; CDR3 protein: ASGQSGASTGELF
clone size: NA; J gene: TRBJ2-7; V gene: TRBV2; D gene: TRBD2; CDR3 protein: ASSERTSRYEQY
clone size: NA; J gene: TRBJ1-1; V gene: TRBV7-2; D gene: NA; CDR3 protein: ASTLRGGKGTEAF
clone size: NA; J gene: TRBJ1-4; V gene: TRBV19; D gene: NA; CDR3 protein: ASTPGRVNEKLF
clone size: NA; J gene: TRBJ2-7; V gene: TRBV14; D gene: NA; CDR3 protein: ASSQDLVRIYEQY
clone size: NA; J gene: TRBJ2-5; V gene: TRBV2; D gene: NA; CDR3 protein: ASSPEETQY
clone size: NA; J gene: TRBJ1-2; V gene: TRBV7-9; D gene: TRBD1; CDR3 protein: ASSSWTGQYGYT
clone size: once; J gene: TRBJ2-7; V gene: TRBV6-5; D gene: NA; CDR3 protein: ASSYDGARSGEQY
clone size: NA; J gene: TRBJ2-3; V gene: TRBV30; D gene: NA; CDR3 protein: AWRLKNTDTQY
clone size: NA; J gene: TRBJ2-7; V gene: TRBV20-1; D gene: TRBD2; CDR3 protein: SASFGAGLAFEQY
clone size: NA; J gene: TRBJ1-2; V gene: TRBV28; D gene: NA; CDR3 protein: ASSSYPQGESYGYT